The 6 T cell receptor beta chains listed next were all sequenced from one sample in a study of OX40 agonist ivuxolimab in advanced cancers. Measured with immunoSEQ multiplex PCR; TCRdb has only the in-frame clones, and not every one. The table includes about 45,000 clones, approximately 82% detected once. The sample in question was CD4+ or CD8+ T cells sorted from blood, obtained in a trial of the OX40 agonist ivuxolimab. These receptor sequences come from an adult with an advanced solid tumor such as melanoma, head and neck, liver or kidney cancer.

This clone was recorded only once. The V and J genes are TRBV30 and TRBJ2-6; 10 bases match TRBD1. V shed 3 bases, J shed 3 bases, and the junction held 8 bases outside the gene matches. Per germline, CDR1 GTSNPN and CDR2 SVGIG (reference sequence). The CDR3 runs to 17 residues. The CDR3 here is CAWRVGTGVCGANVLTF. As DNA, the CDR3 is TGTGCCTGGAGGGTGGGGACAGGGGTATGTGGGGCCAACGTCCTGACTTTC.

This rearrangement joins TRBV6-6 to TRBJ2-1; 7 nucleotides agree with TRBD2. The CDR3 is 15 residues long. CDR1 is MNHNY, CDR2 SVGAGI, per germline (reference sequence). J lost 6 bases, V lost 4 bases, and 9 bases had no gene match. Here the CDR3 DNA reads TGTGCCAGCAGTTTTTCAGCGGGGTGGACCAATGAGCAGTTCTTC. Translating it yields CASSFSAGWTNEQFF.

This clone showed up just once. The chain couples TRBV6-1 to TRBJ1-2, with 8 bases aligning to TRBD1. The CDR3 totals 11 residues. V lost 10 bases and J lost 8; bases outside the gene matches: 6. CDR1 and CDR2 from the germline V gene are MNHNS and SASEGT. The CDR3 loop reads CANAGGYGYTF. The DNA for the CDR3 is TGTGCCAATGCAGGGGGCTACGGCTACACCTTC.

The J gene is TRBJ2-1, the V gene TRBV29-1, with D possibly being TRBD1 (5 bases). The CDR3 extends over 13 amino acids. V lost 3 bases and J lost 5, with 11 bases in between. Germline-derived CDR1 and CDR2 are SQVTM and ANQGSEA. CDR3 sequence reads: CSVEGHSNNEQFF. The CDR3 DNA reads as TGCAGCGTTGAGGGGCACAGCAACAATGAGCAGTTCTTC.

The genes are TRBV6-1 and TRBJ1-5; D is unclear. V gave up 0 bases and J gave up 4 bases, with 10 bases separating them. This CDR3 is built from 15 residues. The germline V gene encodes CDR1 MNHNS and CDR2 SASEGT. The CDR3 nucleotides are TGTGCCAGCAGTGAAGCGACCGTTTTTAATCAGCCCCAGCATTTT. It encodes CASSEATVFNQPQHF.

This clone was picked up a small number of times. The chain combines TRBV5-1 with TRBJ2-2, with a possible D match to TRBD1 (7 bases). CDR3 length equals 16 residues. V was clipped by 4 bases and J by 3 bases, with 16 bases between them. The germline V gene has CDR1 SGHRS and CDR2 YFSETQ. For the CDR3, the DNA is TGCGCCAGCAGCCGAGACAGGGAGGTGTACACCGGGGAGCTGTTTTTT. Its protein product is CASSRDREVYTGELFF.